Presented here are 8 T cell receptor beta chains from one specimen sequenced in a study of technical replicates of blood from several donors. Here immunoSEQ multiplex PCR was the method, and the copy in TCRdb shows in-frame clones only, minus some. The data show 95,000 to 100,000 clones, approximately 94% seen once. Source material: T cells isolated from PBMCs. The origin of the receptors is a human donor in good health.

The genes are TRBV9 and TRBJ2-3; 9 nucleotides match TRBD2. This CDR3 is 18 amino acids long. V lost 5 bases, J lost 1 base, and 14 bases stayed unmatched. Germline V CDR1 and CDR2: SGDLS, YYNGEE. CDR3 in DNA: TGTGCCAGCAGTACTATAGCGGGGGCGCCCTCAGGCACAGATACGCAGTATTTT. Its protein product is CASSTIAGAPSGTDTQYF.

This chain joins TRBV18 and TRBJ2-5, with 12 nucleotides matching TRBD2. The CDR3 sequence is 15 residues long. V lost 6 bases and J lost 1; bases outside the gene matches: 3. Germline V CDR1 and CDR2: KGHSH, LQKENI. The CDR3 sequence: CASSPGLAGQETQYF. CDR3 DNA sequence: TGTGCCAGCTCCCCGGGACTAGCGGGCCAAGAGACCCAGTACTTC. The full variable domain, rest sourced from reference TRBV18 and TRBJ2-5, is NAGVMQNPRHLVRRRGQEARLRCSPMKGHSHVYWYRQLPEEGLKFMVYLQKENIIDESGMPKERFSAEFPKEGPSILRIQQVVRGDSAAYFCASSPGLAGQETQYFGPGTRLLVL.

The chain has TRBV10-3 and TRBJ2-1; 12 bases map to TRBD2. CDR1 and CDR2 from the germline V gene are ENHRY and SYGVKD. This CDR3 has 15 amino acids. V shed 6 bases and J 8 bases; nucleotides not matched to a gene: 8. CDR3 bases: TGTGCCATCAGCGTAACGACTAGCGGGGGCGATGAGCAGTTCTTC. Translation: CAISVTTSGGDEQFF.

This chain connects TRBV19 to TRBJ2-7; the match to TRBD1 covers 10 bases. The junction had 9 bases not matched to a gene; V was cut back by 9 bases and J by 4 bases. Per the germline V gene, CDR1 is LNHDA and CDR2 is SQIVND (reference sequence). This CDR3 has 14 amino acids. The DNA of the CDR3 is TGTGCCAGCGACAATCCGGGACAGGGGTACGAGCAGTACTTC. Amino acids: CASDNPGQGYEQYF.

This chain joins TRBV4-1 and TRBJ1-6; possible D gene TRBD1, 6 bases. The CDR3 has 15 amino acids. Germline V gene data show CDR1 as MGHRA and CDR2 as YSYEKL. V shed 0 bases and J shed 9 bases, with 12 bases lying between them. CDR3: CASSQDIRGSSPLHF. The CDR3 bases are TGCGCCAGCAGCCAAGATATCAGGGGAAGTTCACCCCTCCACTTT.

V is TRBV5-5 and J is TRBJ2-7; TRBD2 matches at 7 bases. The CDR3 runs 12 residues. The V gene end was trimmed by 4 bases and the J gene end by 3 bases; junction bases not matched to a gene: 1. The germline V gene encodes CDR1 SGHKS and CDR2 YYEKEE (reference sequence). DNA for the CDR3: TGTGCCAGCAGCCCGGGAGGCTACGAGCAGTACTTC. It is translated as CASSPGGYEQYF. The entire variable domain, with the rest obtained from reference TRBV5-5 and TRBJ2-7, is as follows: DAGVTQSPTHLIKTRGQQVTLRCSPISGHKSVSWYQQVLGQGPQFIFQYYEKEERGRGNFPDRFSARQFPNYSSELNVNALLLGDSALYLCASSPGGYEQYFGPGTRLTVT.

The chain is built from TRBV9 and TRBJ2-7, with TRBD2 identical over 12 bases. Per germline, CDR1 SGDLS and CDR2 YYNGEE. The CDR3 is 14 residues long. V lost 0 bases to trimming and J lost 6 bases; unmatched junction nucleotides: 1. The DNA of the CDR3 is TGTGCCAGCAGCGTAGTACTAGCGGGGGGCGAGCAGTACTTC. Translation: CASSVVLAGGEQYF.

The chain uses TRBV29-1 and TRBJ1-4; TRBD1 matches 7 bases. The CDR3 length is 14 residues. Germline CDR1 is SQVTM and CDR2 is ANQGSEA. V lost 6 bases, J lost 4 bases, and 8 bases stayed unmatched. The CDR3 is CSVQRDRFNEKLFF. In DNA form, the CDR3 reads TGCAGCGTCCAACGGGACAGATTTAATGAAAAACTGTTTTTT.